This T cell receptor (beta chain) stems from a study of blood T cell repertoires in COVID-19. Background on the study: Sites in the United States, Italy and Spain provided acute and convalescent COVID-19 samples.

Trimming cost V 6 bases and J 1 base, with 6 bases left between them. The CDR3 is 13 residues long. Per the germline V gene, CDR1 is LGHDT and CDR2 is YNNKEL (reference sequence). Method: immunoSEQ multiplex PCR; TCRdb's copy keeps in-frame clones and lacks some. This sample has some 320,000 clones, with 90% found just once. In Cohort 3, a recovered donor had either two negative PCRs, clearance, or symptom resolution. This TCR was recovered from a man between 60 and 75 years old who had recovered from COVID-19. The sample comprised PBMCs or T cells enriched from blood (not recorded which). The chain is built from TRBV3-1 (or the pseudogene TRBV3-2) and TRBJ2-2; D possibly corresponds to TRBD2 (5 bases). The CDR3 nucleotides read TGTGCCAGCAGTCGGGGGAACACCGGGGAGCTGTTTTTT. Amino acid sequence: CASSRGNTGELFF.